These T cell receptor beta chains were read from a single sample in a study of CD8 T cells in ankylosing spondylitis. One entry per CDR3 protein results from TCRdb running MiXCR on the 5' RACE reads. The sample shows about 240,000 distinct CDR3 sequences, 9.5% to 12% of them seen only once. The sequenced sample consisted of blood, either unsorted or a sorted T cell fraction (not recorded which). These receptors all come from a male donor with ankylosing spondylitis or in good health (not recorded which). CDR3s include the opening cysteine and the closing phenylalanine or tryptophan. A D gene is named only where the DNA matches it firmly. For some rows the clone size is stated as once, few or many, or as a class when expanded; others skip it.

clone_size d_call j_call v_call cdr3_aa cdr3_nt
. . TRBJ2-5 TRBV28 CASSPQTLRETQYF TGTGCCAGCAGTCCCCAGACCCTAAGGGAGACCCAGTACTTC
. . TRBJ1-2 TRBV12-3/TRBV12-4 CASTEGGLYGYTF TGTGCCAGCACCGAAGGGGGTCTCTATGGCTACACCTTC
few TRBD1 TRBJ1-2 TRBV19 CASRGTGGFYGYTF TGTGCCAGTAGGGGTACAGGGGGATTCTATGGCTACACCTTC
many . TRBJ2-5 TRBV27 CASRPYVLETQYF TGTGCCAGCAGGCCTTACGTATTGGAGACCCAGTACTTC
few TRBD2 TRBJ2-3 TRBV2 CASSRTGRATSGTDTQYF TGTGCCAGCAGCCGAACCGGACGGGCGACTAGCGGCACAGATACGCAGTATTTT
few . TRBJ1-2 TRBV4-1 CASSQGQGFSYGYTF TGCGCCAGCAGCCAAGGGCAGGGGTTCTCCTATGGCTACACCTTC
many . TRBJ1-2 TRBV7-8 CASTIGDGVYGYTF TGTGCCAGCACCATTGGGGACGGGGTCTATGGCTACACCTTC
. . TRBJ2-1 TRBV7-2 CASAVSSYNEQFF TGTGCCTCGGCGGTGAGCTCCTACAATGAGCAGTTCTTC
few TRBD2 TRBJ2-3 TRBV3-1 CASSLSGPPATDTQYF TGTGCCAGCAGCCTTAGCGGGCCCCCCGCGACAGATACGCAGTATTTT
many . TRBJ2-7 TRBV20-1 CSAWDGSSYEQYF TGCAGTGCTTGGGACGGAAGCTCCTACGAGCAGTACTTC
few TRBD2 TRBJ2-5 TRBV11-2 CASSLDPGLAELNPYETQYF TGTGCCAGCAGCTTAGATCCGGGACTAGCGGAGCTCAACCCCTATGAGACCCAGTACTTC
many . TRBJ2-3 TRBV6-2/TRBV6-3 CASISGEIPTDTQYF TGTGCCAGCATCTCGGGTGAGATTCCCACAGATACGCAGTATTTT
many TRBD2 TRBJ2-3 TRBV7-3 CASTLAGTDTQYF TGTGCCAGCACCTTAGCGGGAACAGATACGCAGTATTTT
many . TRBJ2-1 TRBV12-3/TRBV12-4 CASSPLSEQFF TGTGCCAGCAGTCCCCTTAGTGAGCAGTTCTTC
many . TRBJ2-3 TRBV20-1 CRTGPTDTQYF TGCAGAACAGGGCCCACAGATACGCAGTATTTT
few TRBD1 TRBJ2-6 TRBV3-1 CASSPTGKGSGANVLTF TGTGCCAGCAGCCCGACAGGGAAGGGTTCTGGGGCCAACGTCCTGACTTTC
many TRBD1 TRBJ2-3 TRBV20-1 CSATGESTDTQYF TGCAGTGCAACAGGGGAGTCCACAGATACGCAGTATTTT
many . TRBJ2-7 TRBV7-2 CASSLDFSGEQYF TGTGCCAGCAGCCTTGATTTCTCGGGGGAGCAGTACTTC
many . TRBJ2-4 TRBV29-1 CSAQGIEKNIQYF TGCAGCGCCCAGGGGATTGAAAAAAACATTCAGTACTTC
. . TRBJ2-1 TRBV7-2 CASSLGGNSYNEQFF TGTGCCAGCAGCTTAGGGGGAAACTCCTACAATGAGCAGTTCTTC
. TRBD1 TRBJ2-6 TRBV9 CASSVGHDRAHVLTF TGTGCCAGCAGCGTAGGACATGACAGGGCACATGTCCTGACTTTC
many . TRBJ2-3 TRBV29-1 CSVDDGGTDTQYF TGCAGCGTTGATGATGGGGGGACAGATACGCAGTATTTT
many TRBD1 TRBJ2-7 TRBV20-1 CSASGQGNIRYEQYF TGCAGTGCTTCCGGACAGGGGAATATACGCTACGAGCAGTACTTC
many TRBD1 TRBJ1-1 TRBV5-1 CASSLEQGATEAFF TGCGCCAGCAGCTTGGAACAGGGGGCGACTGAAGCTTTCTTT
many . TRBJ2-3 TRBV5-1 CASSPEGRGLDTQYF TGCGCCAGCAGCCCGGAGGGACGTGGGTTAGATACGCAGTATTTT
. TRBD2 TRBJ2-3 TRBV10-2 CASSEAGTSVPDTQYF TGCGCCAGCAGTGAGGCCGGGACTAGCGTCCCAGATACGCAGTATTTT
few TRBD2 TRBJ2-2 TRBV5-1 CASSPDRAGVFTGELFF TGCGCCAGCAGCCCCGATCGGGCGGGAGTATTTACCGGGGAGCTGTTTTTT
few . TRBJ2-5 TRBV20-1 CCARDGDRAGETQYF TGCTGTGCTAGAGACGGGGACCGTGCGGGTGAGACCCAGTACTTC
many . TRBJ2-1 TRBV5-1 CASSLGGGPREQFF TGCGCCAGCAGCTTGGGCGGGGGCCCACGGGAGCAGTTCTTC
many TRBD1 TRBJ2-3 TRBV15 CATSRGDRGLSDTQYF TGTGCCACCAGCAGAGGGGACAGGGGGCTATCAGATACGCAGTATTTT
. . TRBJ2-7 TRBV25-1 CASSEFGEVGTYF TGTGCCAGCAGTGAATTCGGCGAGGTCGGAACATACTTC
many . TRBJ2-3 TRBV5-1 CASSLGPREMNTQYF TGCGCCAGCAGCTTGGGTCCGCGGGAAATGAATACGCAGTATTTT
many TRBD2 TRBJ2-2 TRBV6-1 CASSPTSGSTGELFF TGTGCCAGCAGTCCGACTAGCGGTAGTACCGGGGAGCTGTTTTTT
many . TRBJ2-1 TRBV15 CATSRRLNYNEQFF TGTGCCACCAGCAGACGACTGAATTACAATGAGCAGTTCTTC
. TRBD2 TRBJ2-3 TRBV12-3/TRBV12-4 CASSPFSGSHPDTQYF TGTGCCAGCAGTCCATTTAGCGGGAGCCACCCAGATACGCAGTATTTT
. . TRBJ2-2 TRBV27 CASSRIQGRDLFF TGTGCCAGCAGCCGAATACAGGGTAGGGACCTGTTTTTT
. . TRBJ1-4 TRBV14 CASSHSTLGRQKLFF TGTGCCAGCAGCCACTCGACACTCGGGAGGCAAAAACTGTTTTTT
. TRBD1 TRBJ2-1 TRBV2 CASGDRVGSEQFF TGTGCCAGCGGGGACAGGGTGGGAAGTGAGCAGTTCTTC
many TRBD2 TRBJ2-1 TRBV6-5 CASKLAGDVNNEQFF TGTGCCAGCAAGTTAGCGGGAGACGTCAACAATGAGCAGTTCTTC
few . TRBJ2-2 TRBV11-2 CASSFGAESFTGELFF TGTGCCAGCAGCTTTGGGGCAGAAAGTTTCACCGGGGAGCTGTTTTTT
many . TRBJ2-4 TRBV15 CATSRDQSLAKNIQYF TGTGCCACCAGCAGAGATCAATCCCTAGCCAAAAACATTCAGTACTTC
many . TRBJ2-2 TRBV5-1 CASTLGIPPEQLNTGELFF TGCGCCAGCACCCTTGGAATCCCGCCAGAACAGTTGAACACCGGGGAGCTGTTTTTT
many . TRBJ2-7 TRBV5-1 CASSLRGTYEQYF TGTGCCAGCAGTTTGAGGGGCACCTACGAGCAGTACTTC
many TRBD1 TRBJ1-1 TRBV4-2 CASSQEGQGKTEAFF TGTGCCAGCAGCCAAGAAGGACAGGGGAAAACTGAAGCTTTCTTT
few TRBD1 TRBJ2-2 TRBV7-3 CASSRNRGPGELFF TGTGCCAGCAGCAGAAACAGGGGGCCCGGGGAGCTGTTTTTT
many . TRBJ2-7 TRBV3-1 CASSQEDRSSYEQYF TGTGCCAGCAGCCAGGAAGACAGAAGCTCCTACGAGCAGTACTTC
many TRBD2 TRBJ2-7 TRBV27 CASSLRTSYEQYF TGTGCCAGCAGTCTCCGGACTAGCTACGAGCAGTACTTC
few TRBD2 TRBJ2-3 TRBV20-1 CSAKEVGLADSDTQYF TGCAGTGCCAAAGAGGTGGGGCTAGCGGATTCAGATACGCAGTATTTT
many TRBD2 TRBJ2-1 TRBV18 CASSPSSGGALGNEQFF TGTGCCAGCTCACCATCGAGCGGGGGGGCCCTTGGAAATGAGCAGTTCTTC
. . TRBJ2-5 TRBV29-1 CSPRGPSAGQQETQYF TGCAGCCCCAGGGGACCGTCCGCGGGCCAGCAAGAGACCCAGTACTTC
many TRBD1 TRBJ2-2 TRBV12-3/TRBV12-4 CASSSGGVLAGELFF TGTGCCAGCAGTTCAGGGGGAGTTTTAGCCGGGGAGCTGTTTTTT
few . TRBJ1-5 TRBV6-5 CASSYSGEGSNQPQHF TGTGCCAGCAGTTACTCTGGGGAAGGGAGCAATCAGCCCCAGCATTTT
few . TRBJ2-1 TRBV18 CASSPGTRVLEQFF TGTGCCAGCTCACCCGGGACAAGAGTACTTGAGCAGTTCTTC
few . TRBJ1-3 TRBV12-3/TRBV12-4 CASSFGNTVYF TGTGCCAGCAGTTTCGGAAACACCGTATATTTT
few . TRBJ1-5 TRBV27 CASSIPPGDDQPQHF TGTGCCAGCAGTATCCCCCCCGGGGATGATCAGCCCCAGCATTTT